This is a list of T cell receptor beta chains from one sample in a study of cytomegalovirus exposure and HLA in healthy donors. Profiled with immunoSEQ multiplex PCR; TCRdb holds only in-frame clones, not every one. The sample shows 250,000 to 350,000 clones, around 90% of them seen only once. Sample: PBMCs. These receptors all come from a woman aged 25 to 39 in good health and CMV-seropositive. Each CDR3 is given with its conserved first and last residue. A D gene is named only where the DNA matches it firmly. Expanded clones are given a class, and other clones once, few, many or no size at all.

d_gene	abundance	j_gene	v_gene	CDR3aa	CDR3nt
NA	NA	TRBJ2-3	TRBV5-4	CASSFGLFPDTQYF	TGTGCCAGCAGCTTCGGACTATTTCCAGATACGCAGTATTTT
TRBD1	NA	TRBJ1-2	TRBV27	CASSFAGQLNYGYTF	TGTGCCAGCAGTTTTGCGGGACAGTTAAACTATGGCTACACCTTC
TRBD2	NA	TRBJ2-7	TRBV11-1	CASTPPGGGYEQYF	TGTGCCAGCACCCCCCCGGGAGGAGGCTACGAGCAGTACTTC
TRBD1	few	TRBJ1-2	TRBV29-1	CSVLTGQAGGYTF	TGCAGCGTGCTAACGGGACAGGCGGGAGGCTACACCTTC
TRBD2	NA	TRBJ2-1	TRBV9	CASSATLAGGVNEQFF	TGTGCCAGCAGCGCCACACTAGCGGGAGGGGTCAATGAGCAGTTCTTC
NA	NA	TRBJ2-4	TRBV4-2	CASSQVGGTAKNIQYF	TGTGCCAGCAGCCAAGTAGGGGGGACAGCCAAAAACATTCAGTACTTC
TRBD1	NA	TRBJ1-2	TRBV5-6	CASSPGQGAVLHTF	TGTGCCAGCAGCCCGGGACAGGGGGCAGTTCTCCACACCTTC
NA	NA	TRBJ2-1	TRBV27	CASSDGVEQFF	TGTGCCAGCAGCGACGGGGTTGAGCAGTTCTTC
TRBD1	once	TRBJ2-5	TRBV23-1	CASSQQGAYQETQYF	TGCGCCAGCAGTCAACAGGGGGCGTACCAAGAGACCCAGTACTTC
NA	NA	TRBJ1-2	TRBV12-5	CASGPGHHYGYTF	TGTGCTAGTGGTCCCGGACACCACTATGGCTACACCTTC
NA	NA	TRBJ1-6	TRBV11-2	CASSSLLGSPLHF	TGTGCCAGCAGCTCTCTCCTAGGTTCACCCCTCCACTTT
NA	NA	TRBJ2-3	TRBV7-6	CASSLAWSTDTQYF	TGTGCCAGCAGCTTAGCATGGAGCACAGATACGCAGTATTTT
NA	NA	TRBJ1-2	TRBV7-8	CASSLGRVPVNYGYTF	TGTGCCAGCAGCTTAGGGAGGGTACCTGTAAACTATGGCTACACCTTC
NA	once	TRBJ1-1	TRBV4-2	CASSRSGNMNTEAFF	TGTGCCAGCAGTCGATCTGGGAACATGAACACTGAAGCTTTCTTT
TRBD2	NA	TRBJ2-2	TRBV4-2	CASTPLGLARDGELFF	TGTGCCAGCACTCCCCTGGGACTAGCGAGGGACGGGGAGCTGTTTTTT
TRBD1	NA	TRBJ1-2	TRBV5-1	CASSTGTGANYGYTF	TGCGCCAGCAGCACGGGGACAGGGGCTAACTATGGCTACACCTTC
NA	NA	TRBJ1-1	TRBV9	CASSVVADPNTEAFF	TGTGCCAGCAGCGTAGTTGCGGATCCCAACACTGAAGCTTTCTTT
NA	NA	TRBJ2-4	TRBV27	CASAEGAWAKNIQYF	TGTGCCAGCGCAGAGGGAGCTTGGGCCAAAAACATTCAGTACTTC
TRBD2	NA	TRBJ2-3	TRBV5-6	CASSFRLLAGGTDTQYF	TGTGCCAGCAGCTTTAGATTACTAGCGGGAGGCACAGATACGCAGTATTTT
NA	NA	TRBJ1-6	TRBV15	CATSREQDGGRGTLHF	TGTGCCACCAGCAGAGAGCAGGACGGCGGCCGGGGGACCCTCCACTTT
NA	NA	TRBJ2-3	TRBV19	CASSIGIRDTQYF	TGTGCCAGTAGTATTGGGATCCGAGATACGCAGTATTTT
NA	once	TRBJ2-7	TRBV28	CASTLVEGSYEQYF	TGTGCCAGCACCCTAGTGGAGGGTTCCTACGAGCAGTACTTC
NA	NA	TRBJ2-3	TRBV27	CASSSSIFRGAGVRTDTQYF	TGTGCCAGCAGTTCCTCGATATTCCGGGGGGCCGGGGTTCGCACAGATACGCAGTATTTT